This TCR beta chain came from a study of vaccination and CD4 T cells after COVID-19. Study conclusions and caveats: Spike mono-reactive clones accounted for 304 of the 307 vaccine-specific clones found in convalescent patients.

Worth noting for this clonotype: Its target is not known.

Sequenced with the Oncomine TCR Beta short-read assay was DNA taken from cultured CD4+ T cells. TCRdb redid the calling of the PCR reads with MiXCR, one entry per CDR3 protein. Seen here are approximately 23,000 distinct CDR3 sequences, 40% to 45% observed once, and the top ten hold around 5.1%. Time point specified: late sampling 161 to 241 days after vaccination in a few convalescent patients. Documented treatment: roughly 10-day PBMC culture with coronavirus spike peptide pools or control peptides (ViraFEST assay). The TCR comes from a human donor who had recovered from COVID-19. The source material was CD4+ T cells from blood, cultured in vitro, sampled about 7 months after SARS-CoV-2 vaccination.

The CDR3 protein is CSSLTGAGGDEQYF. The CDR3 DNA is TGCAGCTCATTGACGGGAGCCGGGGGGGACGAGCAGTACTTC. V and J are TRBV20-1 and TRBJ2-7; TRBD2 matches 8 bases. This CDR3 region has 14 residues. The germline CDR1 and CDR2 sequences are DFQATT and SNEGSKA (reference sequence).